The entry below describes one T cell receptor (beta chain). Its antigen remains unknown. Method: immunoSEQ multiplex PCR; TCRdb's copy keeps in-frame clones and lacks some. The sample includes roughly 2,300,000 clones, 85% to 95% seen only once; the top ten take approximately 0.41%. This entry comes from a study of shared clonotypes between healthy human individuals. Study overall: Every donor yielded three CD4 naive, three CD4 memory, two CD8 naive and one CD8 memory plate. Study findings and constraints: Among donors, the sharing of clonotypes was expected to be influenced by sequencing depth.

Germline loops: CDR1 SGHTA, CDR2 FQGTGA. Trimming left V 2 bases short and J 8 bases short, with 12 bases between. The CDR3 covers 13 residues. The chain links TRBV7-3 to TRBJ1-1; D is perhaps TRBD1 (6 bases). The material sequenced was naive CD4+ T cells from PBMCs. Subset described: CD45RA+ positively selected. This clonotype originated in a man between 18 and 29 years old in good health. Some clones in this sample may be carry-over from other donors' samples. CDR3 loop: CASSLGFGTEAFF. The CDR3 DNA follows: TGTGCCAGCAGCTTAGGTTTTGGGACAGAAGCTTTCTTT. Full variable domain (missing parts from reference TRBV7-3 and TRBJ1-1): GAGVSQTPSNKVTEKGKYVELRCDPISGHTALYWYRQSLGQGPEFLIYFQGTGAADDSGLPNDRFFAVRPEGSVSTLKIQRTERGDSAVYLCASSLGFGTEAFFGQGTRLTVV.